The clone carrying this T cell receptor beta chain came up many times. These data belong to a study of neurological immune-mediated disorders. Sorted libraries were made with about 1.1 million CD4+ or CD8+ T cells. Synthesis of cDNA was accomplished via 5'RACE employing 10-nucleotide random UMIs. The authors obtained over 160 million TCR-beta sequences from 15-18 subjects per sequencing run. MiXCR was run by TCRdb on the 5' RACE reads, yielding one entry per CDR3 protein. The sample yields approximately 50,000 distinct CDR3 sequences, over 4.5% seen once. This CDR3 is built from 15 residues. Losses at the gene ends were 3 bases for V and 4 bases for J; bases not matched to a gene: 6.

The specimen was CD4+ T cells from blood. V is TRBV12-3 or TRBV12-4 and J is TRBJ2-3; 8 bases agree with TRBD1. The sequence came from a woman aged 18 to 35 with multiple sclerosis. CDR3 protein: CASSLQGARADTQYF. CDR3 in DNA: TGTGCCAGCAGTTTGCAGGGGGCCAGGGCAGATACGCAGTATTTT.